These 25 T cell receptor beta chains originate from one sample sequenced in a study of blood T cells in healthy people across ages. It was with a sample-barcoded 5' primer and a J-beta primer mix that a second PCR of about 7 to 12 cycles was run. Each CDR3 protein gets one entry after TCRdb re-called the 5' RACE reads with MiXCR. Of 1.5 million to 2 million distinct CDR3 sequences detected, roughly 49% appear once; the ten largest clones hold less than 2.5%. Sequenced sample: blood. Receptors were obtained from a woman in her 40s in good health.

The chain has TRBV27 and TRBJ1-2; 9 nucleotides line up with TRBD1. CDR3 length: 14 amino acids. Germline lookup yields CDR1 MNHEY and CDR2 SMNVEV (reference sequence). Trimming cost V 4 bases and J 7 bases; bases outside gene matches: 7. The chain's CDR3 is CASSWDRDYSGYTF. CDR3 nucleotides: TGTGCCAGCAGTTGGGACAGGGACTACTCTGGCTACACCTTC.

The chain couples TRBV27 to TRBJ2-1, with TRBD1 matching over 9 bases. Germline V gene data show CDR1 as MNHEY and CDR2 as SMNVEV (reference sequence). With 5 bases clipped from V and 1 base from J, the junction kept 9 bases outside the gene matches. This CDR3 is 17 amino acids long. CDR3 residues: CASSTLQGASSYNEQFF. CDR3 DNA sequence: TGTGCCAGCAGTACCTTACAGGGGGCATCGTCCTACAATGAGCAGTTCTTC.

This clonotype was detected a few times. This CDR3 reads CASSFGSWLAATDTQYF. The DNA of the CDR3 is TGTGCCAGCAGTTTCGGGTCCTGGCTAGCGGCAACAGATACGCAGTATTTT. The chain couples TRBV12-3 or TRBV12-4 to TRBJ2-3; 7 bases are a match to TRBD2. The CDR3 is made up of 17 amino acids. V trimming: 3 bases; J trimming: 3 bases; junction bases outside the gene matches: 12.

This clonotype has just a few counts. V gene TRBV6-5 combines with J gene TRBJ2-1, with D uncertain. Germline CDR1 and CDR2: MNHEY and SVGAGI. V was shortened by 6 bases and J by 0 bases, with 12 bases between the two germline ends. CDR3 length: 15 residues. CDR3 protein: CASSQAVSSYNEQFF. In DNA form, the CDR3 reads TGTGCCAGCAGCCAGGCAGTGAGCTCCTACAATGAGCAGTTCTTC.

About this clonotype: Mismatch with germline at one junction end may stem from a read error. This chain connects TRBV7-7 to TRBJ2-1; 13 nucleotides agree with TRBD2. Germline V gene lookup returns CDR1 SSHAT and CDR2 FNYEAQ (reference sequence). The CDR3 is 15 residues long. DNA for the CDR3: TGTGCTAGCAGCGCCACTAGCGGGGGGGCCGGTGAGCAGTTCTTC. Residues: CASSATSGGAGEQFF. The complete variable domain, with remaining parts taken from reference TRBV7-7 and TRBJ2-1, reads GAGVSQSPRYKVTKRGQDVTLRCDPISSHATLYWYQQALGQGPEFLTYFNYEAQPDKSGLPSDRFSAERPEGSISTLTIQRTEQRDSAMYRCASSATSGGAGEQFFGPGTRLTVL.

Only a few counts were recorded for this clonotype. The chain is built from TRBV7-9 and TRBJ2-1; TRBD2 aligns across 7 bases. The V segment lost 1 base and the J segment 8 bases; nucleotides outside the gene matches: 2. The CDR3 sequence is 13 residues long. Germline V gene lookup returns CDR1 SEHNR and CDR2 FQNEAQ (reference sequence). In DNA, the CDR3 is TGTGCCAGCAGCTTAGGACTAGCCCATGAGCAGTTCTTC. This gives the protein CASSLGLAHEQFF.

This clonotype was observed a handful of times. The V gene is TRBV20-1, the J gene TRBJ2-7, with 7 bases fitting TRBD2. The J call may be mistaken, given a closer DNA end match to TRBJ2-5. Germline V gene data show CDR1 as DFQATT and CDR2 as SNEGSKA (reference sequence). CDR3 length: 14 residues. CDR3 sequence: CSARDWGGGETQYF. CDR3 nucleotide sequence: TGCAGTGCTAGAGATTGGGGCGGGGGAGAGACCCAGTACTTC.

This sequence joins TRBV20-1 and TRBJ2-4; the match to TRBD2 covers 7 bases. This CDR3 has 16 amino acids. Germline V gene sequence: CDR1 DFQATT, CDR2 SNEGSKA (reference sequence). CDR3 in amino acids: CNAPLVPGLQTGEQYF. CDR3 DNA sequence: TGCAATGCGCCCCTTGTGCCGGGACTACAAACGGGGGAGCAGTACTTC.

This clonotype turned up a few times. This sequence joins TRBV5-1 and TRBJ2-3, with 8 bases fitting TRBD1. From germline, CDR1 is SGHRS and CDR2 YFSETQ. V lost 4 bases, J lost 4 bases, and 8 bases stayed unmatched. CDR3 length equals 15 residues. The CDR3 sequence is CASSPGTGGPDTQYF. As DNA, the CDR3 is TGCGCCAGCAGCCCCGGGACAGGTGGCCCAGATACGCAGTATTTT.

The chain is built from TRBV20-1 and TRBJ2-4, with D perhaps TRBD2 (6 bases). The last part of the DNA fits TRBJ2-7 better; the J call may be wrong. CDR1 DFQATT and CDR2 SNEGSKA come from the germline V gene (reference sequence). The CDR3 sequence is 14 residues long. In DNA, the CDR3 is TGCAGTGCCCGTTGGGGGAAGGGAGGCTACGAGCAGTACTTC. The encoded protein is CSARWGKGGYEQYF.

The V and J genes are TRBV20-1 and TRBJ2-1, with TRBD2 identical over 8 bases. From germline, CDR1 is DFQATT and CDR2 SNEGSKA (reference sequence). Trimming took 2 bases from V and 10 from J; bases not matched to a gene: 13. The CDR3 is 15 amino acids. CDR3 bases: TGCAGTGCTAGACGATTCGGGGGGGCGGTGGTGGAGCAGTTCTTC. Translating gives CSARRFGGAVVEQFF.

The chain's CDR3 is CASSSYSAGRETQYF. The CDR3 DNA is TGTGCCAGCAGCTCCTACAGTGCCGGGAGGGAGACCCAGTACTTC. J is TRBJ2-7 and V is TRBV11-1, with 7 bases fitting TRBD2. TRBJ2-5 explains the end of the DNA better; the J call may be wrong. The CDR3 totals 15 residues. Germline-derived CDR1 and CDR2 are SGHAT and FQDESV (reference sequence).

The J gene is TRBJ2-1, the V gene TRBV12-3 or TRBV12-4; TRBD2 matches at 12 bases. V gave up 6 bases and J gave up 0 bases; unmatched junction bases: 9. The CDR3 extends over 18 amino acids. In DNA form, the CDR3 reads TGTGCCAGCAGCCGACTAGCGGGGGCGTCGAGCTCCTACAATGAGCAGTTCTTC. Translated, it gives CASSRLAGASSSYNEQFF.

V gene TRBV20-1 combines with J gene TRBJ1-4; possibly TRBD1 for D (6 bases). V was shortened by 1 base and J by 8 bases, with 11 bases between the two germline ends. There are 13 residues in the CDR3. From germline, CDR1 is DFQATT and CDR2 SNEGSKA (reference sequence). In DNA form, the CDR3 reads TGCAGTGCTAGAGTACGGCAGGGGGAAAAACTGTTTTTT. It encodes CSARVRQGEKLFF.

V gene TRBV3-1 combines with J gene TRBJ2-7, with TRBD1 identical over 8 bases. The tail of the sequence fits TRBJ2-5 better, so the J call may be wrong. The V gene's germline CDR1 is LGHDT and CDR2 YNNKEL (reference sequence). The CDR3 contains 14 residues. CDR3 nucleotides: TGTGCCAGCAGCCAATTCCAGGGGGCAGTGACCCAGTACTTC. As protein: CASSQFQGAVTQYF.

DNA of the CDR3: TGTGCCAGCAGCGAGACTCCCGGGGTACTAGCGGGGACTTACAATGAGCAGTTCTTC. Translated: CASSETPGVLAGTYNEQFF. This rearrangement joins TRBV9 to TRBJ2-1, with 10 positions matching TRBD2. Unmatched junction bases numbered 16, after V lost 3 bases and J lost 4 bases. The CDR3 runs 19 residues. Germline V gene data show CDR1 as SGDLS and CDR2 as YYNGEE.

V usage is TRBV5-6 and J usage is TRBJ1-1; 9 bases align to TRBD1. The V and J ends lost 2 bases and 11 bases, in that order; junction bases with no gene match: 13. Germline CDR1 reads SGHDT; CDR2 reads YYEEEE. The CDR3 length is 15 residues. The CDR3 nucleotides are TGTGCCAGCAGCTTAACGGGGACAGGGAGCCATCGGGCTTTCTTT. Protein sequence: CASSLTGTGSHRAFF.

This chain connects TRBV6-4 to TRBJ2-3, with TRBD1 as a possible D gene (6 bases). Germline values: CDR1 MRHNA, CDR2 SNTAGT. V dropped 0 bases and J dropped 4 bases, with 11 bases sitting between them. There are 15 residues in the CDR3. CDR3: CASSDSNWGPDTQYF. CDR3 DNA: TGTGCCAGCAGTGACTCGAACTGGGGGCCAGATACGCAGTATTTT.

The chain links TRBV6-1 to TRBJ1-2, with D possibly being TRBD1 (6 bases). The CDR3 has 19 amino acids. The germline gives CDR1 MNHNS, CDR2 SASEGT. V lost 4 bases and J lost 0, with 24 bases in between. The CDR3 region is CASSGVWGRNDAPNYGYTF. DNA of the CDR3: TGTGCCAGCAGTGGGGTCTGGGGGCGGAATGACGCCCCTAACTATGGCTACACCTTC.

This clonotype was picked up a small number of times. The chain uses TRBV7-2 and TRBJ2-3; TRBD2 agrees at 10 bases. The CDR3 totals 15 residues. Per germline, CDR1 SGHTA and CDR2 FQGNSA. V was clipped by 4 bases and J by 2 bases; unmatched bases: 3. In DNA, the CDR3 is TGTGCCAGCAGCTCCGGGACTAGCGACACAGATACGCAGTATTTT. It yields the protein CASSSGTSDTDTQYF.

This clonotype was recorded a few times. CDR3 coding DNA: TGTGCCAGCAGTCTCAGACAGACACCGCCTTACGAGCAGTACTTC. It translates to CASSLRQTPPYEQYF. This chain uses TRBV12-3 or TRBV12-4 with TRBJ2-5; possibly TRBD1 for D (5 bases). With the DNA end fitting TRBJ2-7 better, the J assignment may be wrong. CDR3 length equals 15 residues.

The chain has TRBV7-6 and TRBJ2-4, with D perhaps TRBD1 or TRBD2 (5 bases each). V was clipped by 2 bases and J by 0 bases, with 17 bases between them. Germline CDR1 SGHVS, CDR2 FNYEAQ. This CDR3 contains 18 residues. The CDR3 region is CASSLISGPGGAKNIQYF. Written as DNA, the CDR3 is TGTGCCAGCAGCTTAATATCGGGGCCCGGAGGAGCCAAAAACATTCAGTACTTC.

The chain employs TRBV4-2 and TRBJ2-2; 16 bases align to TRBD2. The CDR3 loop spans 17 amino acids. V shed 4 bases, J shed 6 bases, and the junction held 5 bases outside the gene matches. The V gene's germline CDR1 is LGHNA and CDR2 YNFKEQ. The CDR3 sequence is CASSPLGTSGGAGELFF. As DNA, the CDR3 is TGTGCCAGCAGCCCGCTTGGGACTAGCGGGGGGGCCGGGGAGCTGTTTTTT.

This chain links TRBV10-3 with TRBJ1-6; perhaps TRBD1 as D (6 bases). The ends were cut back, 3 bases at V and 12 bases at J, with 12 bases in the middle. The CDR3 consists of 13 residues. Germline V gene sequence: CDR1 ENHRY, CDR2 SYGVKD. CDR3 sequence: CAISDGTKGPLHF. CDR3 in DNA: TGTGCCATCAGTGACGGGACAAAGGGACCCCTCCACTTT.

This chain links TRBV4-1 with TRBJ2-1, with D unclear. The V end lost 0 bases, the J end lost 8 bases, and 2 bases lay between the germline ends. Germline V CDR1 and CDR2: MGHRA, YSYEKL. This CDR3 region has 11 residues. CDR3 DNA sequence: TGCGCCAGCAGCCAAGATGATGAGCAGTTCTTC. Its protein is CASSQDDEQFF.